These 17 T cell receptor beta chains share one sample of origin, sequenced in a study of T cell changes during pregnancy in multiple sclerosis. The table came from immunoSEQ multiplex PCR; TCRdb's copy has only in-frame clones and leaves some out. Of approximately 92,000 clones in the sample, more than 85% were seen once. The specimen comprised peripheral blood, sampled in the first trimester of pregnancy. The receptors were gathered from a female donor with multiple sclerosis, enrolled in a pregnancy study.

The chain links TRBV5-1 to TRBJ2-1; 8 bases line up with TRBD2. This CDR3 spans 16 amino acids. V was pared by 5 bases and J by 8 bases, with 15 bases of the junction left unmatched. Germline-derived CDR1 and CDR2 are SGHRS and YFSETQ. The CDR3 DNA reads TGCGCCAGCAGAGTGGCAGGGCTAGCGGGCGGGGATGAGCAGTTCTTC. This codes for CASRVAGLAGGDEQFF.

The V call is TRBV27, the J call TRBJ1-5; D uncertain. The V and J ends lost 3 bases and 7 bases respectively, with 10 bases between them. The CDR3 spans 13 residues. Germline CDR1 is MNHEY and CDR2 is SMNVEV (reference sequence). The CDR3 sequence: CASSFGPGQPQHF. The CDR3 bases are TGTGCCAGCAGTTTTGGTCCAGGACAGCCCCAGCATTTT.

The chain joins TRBV9 to TRBJ2-6; 7 bases agree with TRBD1. The germline V gene encodes CDR1 SGDLS and CDR2 YYNGEE. The CDR3 covers 17 residues. V lost 3 bases to trimming and J lost 2 bases; unmatched junction nucleotides: 8. This chain's CDR3 is CASSGRQGTTGANVLTF. CDR3 in DNA: TGTGCCAGCAGCGGAAGACAGGGAACCACTGGGGCCAACGTCCTGACTTTC.

CDR3 amino acids: CASSEWEENYGYTF. CDR3 sequence (DNA): TGTGCCAGCAGTGAATGGGAGGAAAACTATGGCTACACCTTC. The chain links TRBV25-1 to TRBJ1-2; D gene unclear. Germline V gene lookup returns CDR1 MGHDK and CDR2 SYGVNS. V dropped 1 base and J dropped 2 bases, with 8 bases sitting between them. CDR3 length: 14 residues.

This clone was counted a single time. This sequence joins TRBV9 and TRBJ1-2, with TRBD1 identical over 7 bases. This CDR3 has 16 residues. V was pared by 0 bases and J by 2 bases, with 7 bases of the junction left unmatched. Germline loops: CDR1 SGDLS, CDR2 YYNGEE. The CDR3 reads CASSVDATGLNYGYTF. The CDR3 nucleotides are TGTGCCAGCAGCGTAGACGCGACAGGGTTGAACTATGGCTACACCTTC.

V gene TRBV5-6 combines with J gene TRBJ2-1, with 10 bases fitting TRBD2. The germline V gene has CDR1 SGHDT and CDR2 YYEEEE. With 3 bases clipped from V and 9 bases from J, the junction kept 6 bases outside the gene matches. CDR3 length: 14 residues. This CDR3 reads CASSSSGRASEQFF. As DNA, the CDR3 is TGTGCCAGCAGCTCGAGCGGGAGGGCCTCTGAGCAGTTCTTC.

The chain uses TRBV9 and TRBJ2-7; 11 positions agree with TRBD2. Germline CDR1 reads SGDLS; CDR2 reads YYNGEE. V was pared by 3 bases and J by 4 bases, with 6 bases of the junction left unmatched. CDR3 length equals 15 residues. The CDR3 DNA reads as TGTGCCAGCAGCGCCCAACTAGCGGGGGTATACGAGCAGTACTTC. This sequence encodes CASSAQLAGVYEQYF.

J is TRBJ2-1 and V is TRBV14; D is ambiguous. This CDR3 is built from 13 residues. Germline V gene data show CDR1 as SGHDN and CDR2 as FVKESK. With 1 base removed from V and 8 bases from J, the gap between germline ends came to 9 bases. CDR3 loop: CASSQAVVYEQFF. The DNA of the CDR3 is TGTGCCAGCAGCCAAGCGGTAGTCTATGAGCAGTTCTTC.

This chain links TRBV29-1 with TRBJ2-2; 13 bases agree with TRBD2. Trimming cost V 4 bases and J 4 bases; bases outside gene matches: 9. Germline CDR1 is SQVTM and CDR2 is ANQGSEA. The CDR3 extends over 17 amino acids. This chain's CDR3 is CSVVPTTSGGSTGELFF. CDR3 coding DNA: TGCAGCGTTGTTCCAACGACTAGCGGGGGGTCCACCGGGGAGCTGTTTTTT.

The CDR3 DNA follows: TGTGCCACAACAAGACAGGGGAGGAATACTGAAGCTTTCTTT. Its translation: CATTRQGRNTEAFF. V is TRBV30 and J is TRBJ1-1; TRBD1 matches 8 bases. The CDR3 is made up of 14 amino acids. V lost 8 bases, J lost 5 bases, and 13 bases stayed unmatched. The germline V gene encodes CDR1 GTSNPN and CDR2 SVGIG (reference sequence).

The chain combines TRBV25-1 with TRBJ2-7; D ambiguous. Germline CDR1 MGHDK, CDR2 SYGVNS. The CDR3 has 11 amino acids. V lost 5 bases and J lost 4, with 6 bases in between. DNA of the CDR3: TGTGCCAGCAGTCCAGGTTACGAGCAGTACTTC. It translates to CASSPGYEQYF.

The rearrangement links TRBV2 to TRBJ2-1, with 9 bases matching TRBD2. V shed 7 bases and J 8 bases; nucleotides not matched to a gene: 12. Germline CDR1 reads SNHLY; CDR2 reads FYNNEI. The CDR3 is made up of 15 amino acids. The CDR3 sequence: CASTLSASGIYEQFF. The CDR3 nucleotides are TGTGCCAGCACCCTCTCGGCTAGCGGGATATATGAGCAGTTCTTC. Together with reference TRBV2 and TRBJ2-1, the CDR3 gives the full variable domain: EPEVTQTPSHQVTQMGQEVILRCVPISNHLYFYWYRQILGQKVEFLVSFYNNEISEKSEIFDDQFSVERPDGSNFTLKIRSTKLEDSAMYFCASTLSASGIYEQFFGPGTRLTVL.

This chain connects TRBV19 to TRBJ2-4; 7 bases agree with TRBD1. The CDR3 loop spans 15 amino acids. Germline CDR1 LNHDA, CDR2 SQIVND (reference sequence). The V segment lost 1 base and the J segment 8 bases; nucleotides outside the gene matches: 8. The CDR3 nucleotides are TGTGCCAGTAGTATAGTCGCCAGGGACAGTGACATTCAGTACTTC. It translates to CASSIVARDSDIQYF.

The rearrangement uses TRBV5-1 and TRBJ2-7; perhaps TRBD1 as D (5 bases). Germline lookup yields CDR1 SGHRS and CDR2 YFSETQ. This CDR3 is built from 14 residues. V was clipped by 2 bases and J by 2 bases, with 11 bases between them. Here the CDR3 DNA reads TGCGCCAGCAGCTTTAGGCAGGGTCCCTACGAGCAGTACTTC. Protein sequence: CASSFRQGPYEQYF.

The CDR3 protein is CAWSLGGAAYQHF. The CDR3, as DNA: TGTGCCTGGAGTTTGGGGGGAGCCGCTTACCAGCATTTT. The chain combines TRBV30 with TRBJ1-5; D perhaps matches TRBD1 (5 bases). Deletions cut 2 bases from V and 12 bases from J, with 17 bases between. Germline CDR1 reads GTSNPN; CDR2 reads SVGIG (reference sequence). The CDR3 spans 13 residues.

The chain links TRBV2 to TRBJ2-7; 9 bases match TRBD1. J was trimmed by 2 bases and V by 8 bases; bases with no gene match: 7. This CDR3 comprises 14 residues. The germline CDR1 and CDR2 sequences are SNHLY and FYNNEI. CDR3 sequence: CASEMGQGTYEQYF. The CDR3, as DNA: TGTGCCAGCGAGATGGGACAGGGAACCTACGAGCAGTACTTC.

The V call is TRBV19, the J call TRBJ2-7; 8 bases fit TRBD1. V was pared by 1 base and J by 3 bases, with 5 bases of the junction left unmatched. Per germline, CDR1 LNHDA and CDR2 SQIVND (reference sequence). The CDR3 spans 15 residues. The CDR3 protein is CASSIVGQEFYEQYF. The CDR3 DNA reads as TGTGCCAGTAGTATAGTGGGACAGGAGTTCTACGAGCAGTACTTC.